This T cell receptor beta chain derives from a study of cytomegalovirus exposure and HLA in healthy donors. Measured with immunoSEQ multiplex PCR; TCRdb has only the in-frame clones, and not every one. The repertoire consists of roughly 240,000 clones, with approximately 87% occurring once and the leading ten covering 2.6%. With V trimmed by 0 bases and J by 0 bases, 5 bases remained unmatched. The CDR3 loop spans 17 amino acids. Per the germline V gene, CDR1 is LNHDA and CDR2 is SQIVND (reference sequence). The sequence came from a young man in good health and CMV-seronegative. The V and J genes are TRBV19 and TRBJ2-4; TRBD1 agrees at 7 bases. The sequenced sample consisted of PBMCs. The CDR3 loop reads CASSIDEGALAKNIQYF. CDR3 DNA sequence: TGTGCCAGTAGTATAGATGAGGGGGCCCTAGCCAAAAACATTCAGTACTTC. Full variable domain (missing parts from reference TRBV19 and TRBJ2-4): DGGITQSPKYLFRKEGQNVTLSCEQNLNHDAMYWYRQDPGQGLRLIYYSQIVNDFQKGDIAEGYSVSREKKESFPLTVTSAQKNPTAFYLCASSIDEGALAKNIQYFGAGTRLSVL.